The 11 T cell receptor beta chains reported below all come from one sample, sequenced in a study of blood T cell repertoires in COVID-19 (TCRdb year 2020). Library generation was performed with the immunoSEQ multiplex PCR assay. TCRdb stores this immuneACCESS table with in-frame sequences only. Part of the clones is absent; in the studies checked, under half of the shortfall reflects unresolved V genes, and no reason is known for the rest. The sample table holds some 130,000 clones, of which about 78% were seen once. The top ten clones comprise 10% to 11% of the sample. The sequenced material came from peripheral blood. The receptors originated from a man in his sixties who had recovered from COVID-19.

The table lists this clone with a count of one. The chain combines TRBV19 with TRBJ1-5; D unresolved. V shed 5 bases and J shed 7 bases, with 12 bases lying between them. Germline-derived CDR1 and CDR2 are LNHDA and SQIVND (reference sequence). This CDR3 comprises 13 residues. The CDR3 coding sequence is TGTGCCAGTAGTCTGGAGGGAGAACAGCCCCAGCATTTT. Translation gives CASSLEGEQPQHF.

The CDR3 here is CASSSTEETQYF. In DNA form, the CDR3 reads TGTGCCAGCAGCAGTACGGAAGAGACCCAGTACTTC. The chain carries TRBV21-1 and TRBJ2-5; the D segment call TRBD2 is taken from the table without a DNA check. TRBV21-1 counts as a pseudogene. The CDR3 consists of 12 residues.

The rearrangement joins TRBV30 to TRBJ1-1; D is uncertain. Germline V gives CDR1 GTSNPN, CDR2 SVGIG (reference sequence). V was trimmed by 8 bases and J by 0 bases, leaving 16 bases between them. There are 14 residues in the CDR3. The CDR3: CAEGHGGMNTEAFF. Here the CDR3 DNA reads TGTGCCGAAGGGCACGGAGGGATGAACACTGAAGCTTTCTTT.

The V and J genes are TRBV6-5 and TRBJ1-5, with TRBD1 identical over 10 bases. Germline loops: CDR1 MNHEY, CDR2 SVGAGI. With V trimmed by 4 bases and J by 5 bases, 2 bases remained unmatched. The CDR3 covers 14 residues. CDR3 sequence: CASSLGQGDQPQHF. In nucleotides, the CDR3 is TGTGCCAGCAGTTTAGGACAGGGGGATCAGCCCCAGCATTTT.

To note about this clone: One end of the junction is discordant with germline, which a read error may explain. The rearrangement links TRBV27 to TRBJ2-7; 7 bases map to TRBD2. The CDR3 runs to 15 residues. Germline values: CDR1 MNHEY, CDR2 SMNVEV (reference sequence). The DNA of the CDR3 is TGTGCCAGCAGTGTATCCGGGACTACCGCTACCGAGCAGTACTTC. It yields the protein CASSVSGTTATEQYF.

The chain is built from TRBV27 and TRBJ2-1, with TRBD2 as a possible D gene (6 bases). Germline assignment: CDR1 MNHEY and CDR2 SMNVEV (reference sequence). V shed 1 base and J shed 7 bases, with 17 bases lying between them. This CDR3 has 16 amino acids. CDR3 sequence reads: CASSLYSLGGDNEQFF. The CDR3 DNA sequence: TGTGCCAGCAGTTTATATAGCCTGGGGGGTGATAATGAGCAGTTCTTC.

This chain links TRBV19 with TRBJ2-5; 8 nucleotides match TRBD2. This CDR3 contains 15 residues. Germline CDR1 and CDR2: LNHDA and SQIVND (reference sequence). The V gene end was trimmed by 5 bases and the J gene end by 2 bases; junction bases not matched to a gene: 7. The CDR3, as DNA: TGTGCCAGTAGTCCGGGGGGGGCGAATCAAGAGACCCAGTACTTC. Its translation is CASSPGGANQETQYF. The whole variable domain, remainder taken from reference TRBV19 and TRBJ2-5, is DGGITQSPKYLFRKEGQNVTLSCEQNLNHDAMYWYRQDPGQGLRLIYYSQIVNDFQKGDIAEGYSVSREKKESFPLTVTSAQKNPTAFYLCASSPGGANQETQYFGPGTRLLVL.

The chain is built from TRBV7-9 and TRBJ1-2; 7 positions match TRBD1. The CDR3 is 13 amino acids. V was clipped by 5 bases and J by 8 bases; unmatched bases: 8. Germline-derived CDR1 and CDR2 are SEHNR and FQNEAQ (reference sequence). The CDR3: CASSAPGQPGYTF. The CDR3 DNA reads TGTGCCAGCAGCGCCCCGGGACAGCCGGGCTACACCTTC. The full variable domain, completed using reference TRBV7-9 and TRBJ1-2, is DTGVSQNPRHKITKRGQNVTFRCDPISEHNRLYWYRQTLGQGPEFLTYFQNEAQLEKSRLLSDRFSAERPKGSFSTLEIQRTEQGDSAMYLCASSAPGQPGYTFGSGTRLTVV.

V gene TRBV5-1 combines with J gene TRBJ2-2; 10 bases match TRBD2. The ends lost 3 bases at V and 5 bases at J; junction bases unmatched: 10. The CDR3 is 17 amino acids. In germline, CDR1 is SGHRS, CDR2 YFSETQ. This CDR3 is CASSWAPERGGTGELFF. Here the CDR3 DNA reads TGCGCCAGCAGCTGGGCCCCCGAGCGGGGGGGAACCGGGGAGCTGTTTTTT. The full variable domain, its missing parts supplied by reference TRBV5-1 and TRBJ2-2, is KAGVTQTPRYLIKTRGQQVTLSCSPISGHRSVSWYQQTPGQGLQFLFEYFSETQRNKGNFPGRFSGRQFSNSRSEMNVSTLELGDSALYLCASSWAPERGGTGELFFGEGSRLTVL.

The chain couples TRBV4-2 to TRBJ1-2, with 7 bases matching TRBD1. Germline CDR1 LGHNA, CDR2 YNFKEQ. The junction had 12 bases not matched to a gene; V was cut back by 0 bases and J by 14 bases. The CDR3 extends over 14 amino acids. The DNA for the CDR3 is TGTGCCAGCAGCCAAGATGGGGGACAAGGGACAGTAACCTTC. Translating gives CASSQDGGQGTVTF.

V and J are TRBV10-3 and TRBJ1-2, with 7 bases matching TRBD1. The junction had 5 bases not matched to a gene; V was cut back by 3 bases and J by 1 base. The CDR3 covers 15 residues. CDR1 ENHRY and CDR2 SYGVKD come from the germline V gene. The CDR3 is CAISDRGTDNYGYTF. DNA of the CDR3: TGTGCCATCAGTGATCGCGGGACAGATAACTATGGCTACACCTTC.